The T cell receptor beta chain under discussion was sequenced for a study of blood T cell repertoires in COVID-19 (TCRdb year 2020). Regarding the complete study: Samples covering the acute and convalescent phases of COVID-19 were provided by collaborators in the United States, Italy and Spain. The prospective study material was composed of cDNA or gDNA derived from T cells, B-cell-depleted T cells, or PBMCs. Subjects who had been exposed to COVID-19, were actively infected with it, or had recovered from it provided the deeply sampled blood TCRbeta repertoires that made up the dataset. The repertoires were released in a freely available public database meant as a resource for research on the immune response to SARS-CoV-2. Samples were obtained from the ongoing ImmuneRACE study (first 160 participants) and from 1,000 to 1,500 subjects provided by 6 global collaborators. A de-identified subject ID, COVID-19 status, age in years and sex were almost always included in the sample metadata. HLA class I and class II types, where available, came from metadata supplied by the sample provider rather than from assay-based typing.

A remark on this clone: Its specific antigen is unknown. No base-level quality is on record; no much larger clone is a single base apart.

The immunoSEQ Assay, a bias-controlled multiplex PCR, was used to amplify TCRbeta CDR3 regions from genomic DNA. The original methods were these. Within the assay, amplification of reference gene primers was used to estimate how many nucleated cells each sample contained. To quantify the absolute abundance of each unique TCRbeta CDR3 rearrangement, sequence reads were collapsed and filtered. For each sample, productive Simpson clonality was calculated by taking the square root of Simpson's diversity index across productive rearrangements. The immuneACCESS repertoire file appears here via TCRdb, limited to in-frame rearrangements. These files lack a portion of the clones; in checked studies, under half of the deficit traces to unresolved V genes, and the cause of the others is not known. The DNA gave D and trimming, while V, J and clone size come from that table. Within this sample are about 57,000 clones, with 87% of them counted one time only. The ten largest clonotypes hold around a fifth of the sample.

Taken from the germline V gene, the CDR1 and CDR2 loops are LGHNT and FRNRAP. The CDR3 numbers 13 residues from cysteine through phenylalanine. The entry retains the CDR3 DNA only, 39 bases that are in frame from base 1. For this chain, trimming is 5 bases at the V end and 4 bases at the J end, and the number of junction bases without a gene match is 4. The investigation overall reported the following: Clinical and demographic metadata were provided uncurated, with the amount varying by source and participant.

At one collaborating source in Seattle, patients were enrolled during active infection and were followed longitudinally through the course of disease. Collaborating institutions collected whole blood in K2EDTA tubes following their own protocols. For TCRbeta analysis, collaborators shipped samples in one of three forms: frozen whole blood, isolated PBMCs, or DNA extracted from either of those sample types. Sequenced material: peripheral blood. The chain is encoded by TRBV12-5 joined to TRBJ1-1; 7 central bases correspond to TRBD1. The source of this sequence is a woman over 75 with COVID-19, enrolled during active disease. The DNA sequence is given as TGTGCTAGTGGTCTCGGACAGGCCACTGAAGCTTTCTTT. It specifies CASGLGQATEAFF. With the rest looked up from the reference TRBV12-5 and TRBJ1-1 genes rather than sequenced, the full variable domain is DARVTQTPRHKVTEMGQEVTMRCQPILGHNTVFWYRQTMMQGLELLAYFRNRAPLDDSGMPKDRFSAEMPDATLATLKIQPSEPRDSAVYFCASGLGQATEAFFGQGTRLTVV.